The 21 T cell receptor beta chains below were found in one sample sequenced in a study of cytomegalovirus exposure and HLA in healthy donors. Sequencing used immunoSEQ multiplex PCR; TCRdb keeps in-frame clones, though not all of them. The profile covers hundreds of thousands of clones, with more than 75% appearing a single time and less than 3% taken by the ten largest. The sequenced sample was PBMCs. These receptors all stem from a man between 18 and 35 years old in good health and CMV-seronegative.

The V call is TRBV6-1, the J call TRBJ1-5; the D is unclear. Trimming left V 1 base short and J 0 bases short, with 10 bases between. This CDR3 region has 16 residues. Germline assignment: CDR1 MNHNS and CDR2 SASEGT. As DNA, the CDR3 is TGTGCCAGCAGTGAAGTCACGGGTAGTAGCAATCAGCCCCAGCATTTT. It codes for CASSEVTGSSNQPQHF.

The V and J genes are TRBV7-9 and TRBJ1-5; D call uncertain. Per germline, CDR1 SEHNR and CDR2 FQNEAQ (reference sequence). This CDR3 has 16 amino acids. Trimming shortened V by 5 bases and J by 1 base, and 15 bases separated the two germline ends. The CDR3 reads CASSHQSVQSNQPQHF. The DNA for the CDR3 is TGTGCCAGCAGCCACCAATCAGTCCAAAGCAATCAGCCCCAGCATTTT. Using reference TRBV7-9 and TRBJ1-5 for the parts outside the CDR3, the full variable domain is DTGVSQNPRHKITKRGQNVTFRCDPISEHNRLYWYRQTLGQGPEFLTYFQNEAQLEKSRLLSDRFSAERPKGSFSTLEIQRTEQGDSAMYLCASSHQSVQSNQPQHFGDGTRLSIL.

The chain employs TRBV27 and TRBJ1-4; the D is unclear. Germline V gene data show CDR1 as MNHEY and CDR2 as SMNVEV (reference sequence). V gave up 6 bases and J gave up 3 bases, with 17 bases separating them. The CDR3 has 16 amino acids. The CDR3 nucleotides are TGTGCCAGCAGCCCCACCCCGGGGTCCTCTAATGAAAAACTGTTTTTT. This translates into CASSPTPGSSNEKLFF.

The chain joins TRBV5-4 to TRBJ2-1; 8 bases map to TRBD2. Germline lookup yields CDR1 SGHNT and CDR2 YYREEE (reference sequence). There are 16 residues in the CDR3. V dropped 5 bases and J dropped 5; count of bases not matched to a gene: 12. This CDR3 reads CASSRGAGEMNNEQFF. The CDR3 region has the DNA TGTGCCAGCAGTAGAGGAGCGGGGGAGATGAACAATGAGCAGTTCTTC. Together with reference TRBV5-4 and TRBJ2-1, the CDR3 gives the full variable domain: ETGVTQSPTHLIKTRGQQVTLRCSSQSGHNTVSWYQQALGQGPQFIFQYYREEENGRGNFPPRFSGLQFPNYSSELNVNALELDDSALYLCASSRGAGEMNNEQFFGPGTRLTVL.

V is TRBV4-2 and J is TRBJ2-7; 12 bases are a match to TRBD1. Germline assignment: CDR1 LGHNA and CDR2 YNFKEQ. The CDR3 loop spans 16 amino acids. The V and J ends lost 4 bases and 4 bases, in that order; junction bases with no gene match: 8. CDR3 sequence reads: CASSPIGTGGSYEQYF. The CDR3 DNA reads TGTGCCAGCAGCCCTATAGGGACAGGGGGCTCGTACGAGCAGTACTTC.

The chain recombines TRBV18 with TRBJ2-7, with 11 positions matching TRBD2. The CDR3 extends over 17 amino acids. V lost 1 base to trimming and J lost 0 bases; unmatched junction nucleotides: 5. Per germline, CDR1 KGHSH and CDR2 LQKENI. CDR3 nucleotides: TGTGCCAGCTCACCACGTTCTAGCGGGAGGAGCTCCTACGAGCAGTACTTC. This encodes CASSPRSSGRSSYEQYF.

This clone was detected once. The chain recombines TRBV11-2 with TRBJ2-7; 8 bases match TRBD1. CDR1 and CDR2 from the germline V gene are SGHAT and FQNNGV. With 4 bases clipped from V and 1 base from J, the junction kept 6 bases outside the gene matches. This CDR3 is 15 amino acids long. CDR3 loop: CASSSHRDRSYEQYF. The CDR3 nucleotides read TGTGCCAGCAGCTCTCATCGGGACAGGTCCTACGAGCAGTACTTC.

V usage is TRBV5-1 and J usage is TRBJ2-3, with 7 nucleotides matching TRBD1. Trimming took 2 bases from V and 4 from J; bases not matched to a gene: 1. This CDR3 contains 13 residues. Germline CDR1 SGHRS, CDR2 YFSETQ. CDR3 DNA: TGCGCCAGCAGCTTAGGGGGCGCAGATACGCAGTATTTT. This translates into CASSLGGADTQYF.

The chain uses TRBV5-1 and TRBJ1-6; 10 bases line up with TRBD1. Germline CDR1 reads SGHRS; CDR2 reads YFSETQ. The CDR3 is 16 residues long. V gave up 2 bases and J gave up 9 bases; unmatched junction bases: 8. CDR3 protein: CASSLGQGGVTSPLHF. CDR3 sequence (DNA): TGCGCCAGCAGCTTAGGACAGGGGGGTGTCACTTCACCCCTCCACTTT.

There are a few counts of this clone. This chain connects TRBV5-1 to TRBJ1-1; the match to TRBD1 covers 9 bases. Germline CDR1 SGHRS, CDR2 YFSETQ. J was trimmed by 1 base and V by 0 bases; bases with no gene match: 1. The CDR3 length is 15 residues. CDR3 nucleotide sequence: TGCGCCAGCAGCTTGGGGACAGGGGCGAACACTGAAGCTTTCTTT. Encoded protein: CASSLGTGANTEAFF.

There are a few counts of this clone. V and J are TRBV18 and TRBJ2-5; D gene unclear. In germline, CDR1 is KGHSH, CDR2 LQKENI. The V and J ends lost 3 bases and 3 bases respectively, with 8 bases between them. CDR3 length equals 13 residues. The CDR3 sequence: CASSPSYKETQYF. The CDR3 coding sequence is TGTGCCAGCTCACCTTCGTACAAAGAGACCCAGTACTTC.

The chain links TRBV6-5 to TRBJ2-2; 7 bases match TRBD1. V trimming: 7 bases; J trimming: 6 bases; junction bases outside the gene matches: 11. Germline V lookup: CDR1 MNHEY, CDR2 SVGAGI. CDR3 length equals 15 residues. This CDR3 reads CASTDTDRVAGELFF. CDR3 DNA: TGTGCCAGCACCGACACAGACAGGGTGGCCGGGGAGCTGTTTTTT.

The V and J genes are TRBV28 and TRBJ2-7; 7 nucleotides match TRBD2. The CDR3 spans 17 residues. V shed 2 bases, J shed 2 bases, and the junction held 12 bases outside the gene matches. Germline CDR1 MDHEN, CDR2 SYDVKM. DNA for the CDR3: TGTGCCAGCAGTTTACAGCTAGCGGCACATGGGACCTACGAGCAGTACTTC. Its protein product is CASSLQLAAHGTYEQYF.

This chain joins TRBV19 and TRBJ1-2, with D perhaps TRBD1 (6 bases). The germline V and J ends were trimmed by 6 bases and 4 bases, with 12 bases remaining between them. The CDR3 has 13 residues. The germline gives CDR1 LNHDA, CDR2 SQIVND (reference sequence). This CDR3 is CASSIGTIYGYTF. Written as DNA, the CDR3 is TGTGCCAGTAGCATCGGGACAATCTATGGCTACACCTTC.

The gene calls are TRBV18 and TRBJ2-7, with 8 bases identical to TRBD1. Germline loops: CDR1 KGHSH, CDR2 LQKENI. The junction had 3 bases not matched to a gene; V was cut back by 5 bases and J by 6 bases. This CDR3 is 12 amino acids long. CDR3 DNA: TGTGCCAGCTCATACGGACAGGGCGAGCAGTACTTC. It codes for CASSYGQGEQYF.

CDR3 protein: CASSVDGGYEQYF. CDR3 nucleotide sequence: TGTGCCAGCAGCGTAGACGGGGGCTACGAGCAGTACTTC. This chain uses TRBV9 with TRBJ2-7, with D perhaps TRBD2 (6 bases). The V and J ends lost 0 bases and 3 bases respectively, with 7 bases between them. Germline V lookup: CDR1 SGDLS, CDR2 YYNGEE. CDR3 length: 13 amino acids.

The V call is TRBV2, the J call TRBJ2-7; D call uncertain. Trimming shortened V by 7 bases and J by 2 bases, and 9 bases separated the two germline ends. CDR1 and CDR2 (germline): SNHLY, FYNNEI. This CDR3 contains 12 residues. CDR3 in DNA: TGTGCCAGCACAGCTGACACCTACGAGCAGTACTTC. Translated: CASTADTYEQYF. The whole variable domain, remainder taken from reference TRBV2 and TRBJ2-7, is EPEVTQTPSHQVTQMGQEVILRCVPISNHLYFYWYRQILGQKVEFLVSFYNNEISEKSEIFDDQFSVERPDGSNFTLKIRSTKLEDSAMYFCASTADTYEQYFGPGTRLTVT.

The chain is built from TRBV4-1 and TRBJ2-1; D not resolved. CDR3 length equals 13 residues. CDR1 and CDR2 from the germline V gene are MGHRA and YSYEKL. Trimming took 1 base from V and 9 from J, leaving 10 bases between them. The CDR3, as DNA: TGCGCCAGCAGCCAAGTACTGGAGCCTGAGCAGTTCTTC. It is translated as CASSQVLEPEQFF.

The V gene is TRBV9, the J gene TRBJ2-2; no clear D. The V end lost 5 bases, the J end lost 2 bases, and 13 bases lay between the germline ends. Germline lookup yields CDR1 SGDLS and CDR2 YYNGEE. The CDR3 loop spans 15 amino acids. In DNA, the CDR3 is TGTGCCAGCAGTCGCGAATTACCTAACACCGGGGAGCTGTTTTTT. Translating it yields CASSRELPNTGELFF.

Points on this clone: The same CDR3 also results from other DNA sequences found in this sample. The chain has TRBV19 and TRBJ1-1; the D is unclear. The CDR3 has 12 residues. V lost 3 bases and J 5 bases, leaving 7 bases between the germline ends. CDR1 is LNHDA, CDR2 SQIVND, per germline (reference sequence). The CDR3 DNA sequence: TGTGCCAGTAGTATTAGAGGGACTGAAGCTTTCTTT. This encodes CASSIRGTEAFF.

The genes are TRBV5-6 and TRBJ1-2, with a tentative D call TRBD1 (5 bases). Germline CDR1 and CDR2: SGHDT and YYEEEE. CDR3 size: 11 residues. With 0 bases removed from V and 13 bases from J, the gap between germline ends came to 10 bases. This chain's CDR3 is CASSLARVSTF. CDR3 bases: TGTGCCAGCAGCTTGGCCAGGGTCTCCACCTTC.